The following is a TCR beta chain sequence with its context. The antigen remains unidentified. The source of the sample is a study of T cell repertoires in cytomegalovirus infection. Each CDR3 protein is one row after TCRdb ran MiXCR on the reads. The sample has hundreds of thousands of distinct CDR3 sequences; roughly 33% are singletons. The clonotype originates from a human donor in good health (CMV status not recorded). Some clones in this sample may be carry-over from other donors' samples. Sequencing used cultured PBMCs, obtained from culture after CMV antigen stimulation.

CDR3 sequence: CASSLLQAGGRETQYF. CDR3 coding DNA: TGTGCCAGCAGCTTACTCCAAGCGGGGGGTCGGGAGACCCAGTACTTC. The V and J genes are TRBV11-2 and TRBJ2-5; 9 nucleotides line up with TRBD2. Looked up from germline, CDR1 is SGHAT and CDR2 is FQNNGV. The trim removed 2 bases at V and 5 bases at J, leaving 9 bases unmatched. The CDR3 sequence is 16 residues long.